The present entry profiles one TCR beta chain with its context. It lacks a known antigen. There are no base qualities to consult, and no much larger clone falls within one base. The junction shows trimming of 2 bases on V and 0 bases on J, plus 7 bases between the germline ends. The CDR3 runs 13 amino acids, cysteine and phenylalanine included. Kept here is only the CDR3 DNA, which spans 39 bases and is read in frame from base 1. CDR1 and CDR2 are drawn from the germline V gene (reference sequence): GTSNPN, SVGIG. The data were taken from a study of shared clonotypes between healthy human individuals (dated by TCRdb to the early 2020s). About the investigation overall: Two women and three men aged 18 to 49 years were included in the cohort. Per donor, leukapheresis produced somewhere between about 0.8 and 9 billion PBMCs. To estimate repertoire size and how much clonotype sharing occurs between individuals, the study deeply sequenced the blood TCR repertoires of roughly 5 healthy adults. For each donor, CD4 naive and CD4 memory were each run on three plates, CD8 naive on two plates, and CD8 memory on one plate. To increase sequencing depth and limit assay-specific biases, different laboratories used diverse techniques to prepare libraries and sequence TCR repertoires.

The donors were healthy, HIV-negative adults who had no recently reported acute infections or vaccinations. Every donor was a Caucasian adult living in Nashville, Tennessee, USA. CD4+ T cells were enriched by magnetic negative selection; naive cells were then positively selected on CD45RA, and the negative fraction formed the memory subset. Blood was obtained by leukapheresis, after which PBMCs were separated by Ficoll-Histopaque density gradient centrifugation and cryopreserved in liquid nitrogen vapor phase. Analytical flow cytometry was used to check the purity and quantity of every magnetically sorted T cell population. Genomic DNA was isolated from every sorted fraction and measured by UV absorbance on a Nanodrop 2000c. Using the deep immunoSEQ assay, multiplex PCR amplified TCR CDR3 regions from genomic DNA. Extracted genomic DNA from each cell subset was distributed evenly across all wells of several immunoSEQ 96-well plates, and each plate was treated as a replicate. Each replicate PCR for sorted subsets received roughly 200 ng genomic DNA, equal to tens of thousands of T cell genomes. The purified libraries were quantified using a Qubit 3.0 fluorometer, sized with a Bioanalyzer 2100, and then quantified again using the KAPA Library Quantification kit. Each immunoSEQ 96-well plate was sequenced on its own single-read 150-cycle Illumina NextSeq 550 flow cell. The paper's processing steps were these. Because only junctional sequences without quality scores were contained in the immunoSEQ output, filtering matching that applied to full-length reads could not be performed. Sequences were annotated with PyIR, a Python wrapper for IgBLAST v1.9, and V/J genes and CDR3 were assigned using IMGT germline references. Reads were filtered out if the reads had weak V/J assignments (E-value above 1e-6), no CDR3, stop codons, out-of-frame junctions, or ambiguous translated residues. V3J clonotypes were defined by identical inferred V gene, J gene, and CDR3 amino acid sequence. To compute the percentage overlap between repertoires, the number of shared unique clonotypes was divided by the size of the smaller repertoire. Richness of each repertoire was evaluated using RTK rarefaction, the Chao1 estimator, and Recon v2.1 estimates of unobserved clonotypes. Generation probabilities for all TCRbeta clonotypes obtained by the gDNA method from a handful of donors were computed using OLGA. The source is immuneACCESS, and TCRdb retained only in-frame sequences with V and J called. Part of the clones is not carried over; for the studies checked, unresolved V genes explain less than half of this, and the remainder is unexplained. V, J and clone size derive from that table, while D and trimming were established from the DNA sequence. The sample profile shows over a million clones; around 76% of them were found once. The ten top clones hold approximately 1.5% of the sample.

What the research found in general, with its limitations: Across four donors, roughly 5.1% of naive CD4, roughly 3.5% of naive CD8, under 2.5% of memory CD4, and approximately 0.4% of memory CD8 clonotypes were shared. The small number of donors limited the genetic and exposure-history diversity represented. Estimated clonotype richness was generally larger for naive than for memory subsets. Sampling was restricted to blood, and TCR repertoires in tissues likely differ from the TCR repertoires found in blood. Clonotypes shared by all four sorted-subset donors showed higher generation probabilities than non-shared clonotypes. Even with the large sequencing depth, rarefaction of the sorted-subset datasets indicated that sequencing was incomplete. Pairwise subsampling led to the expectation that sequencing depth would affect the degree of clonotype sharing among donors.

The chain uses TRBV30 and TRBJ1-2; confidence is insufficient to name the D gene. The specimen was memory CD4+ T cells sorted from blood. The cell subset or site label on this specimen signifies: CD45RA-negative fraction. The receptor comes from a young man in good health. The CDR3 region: CAWSSPPNYGYTF. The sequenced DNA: TGTGCCTGGAGTTCTCCTCCTAACTATGGCTACACCTTC.